The 8 T cell receptor beta chains below all came from one sample that was sequenced in a study of response to subunit inactivated influenza vaccine. TCRdb passed the RT-PCR reads through MiXCR, listing each CDR3 protein once. The data show about 540,000 distinct CDR3 sequences, approximately 22% seen once. The same specimen was also included in a second study, on T cells expressing NK-cell markers. Per that study: TCR beta libraries carry UMIs added by 5'RACE template switching.

Sequences were derived from CD4+ T cells sorted from PBMCs, sampled about 12 days after vaccination. These receptors all come from a man aged 50 to 60 who received an inactivated influenza vaccine.

The CDR3, as DNA: TGCAGCCCCGGACCGAGCAGCTCCTACAATGAGCAGTTCTTC. Residues: CSPGPSSSYNEQFF. The chain combines TRBV20-1 with TRBJ2-1, with D uncertain. Germline V lookup: CDR1 DFQATT, CDR2 SNEGSKA (reference sequence). This CDR3 is built from 14 residues.

Only a few counts were recorded for this clonotype. The rearrangement links TRBV11-2 to TRBJ2-1, with D uncertain. CDR3 size: 18 residues. Germline V lookup: CDR1 SGHAT, CDR2 FQNNGV. The V end was cut by 1 base, the J end by 4 bases, with 20 bases between. CDR3 protein: CASSLVTSSARTYNEQFF. In DNA form, the CDR3 reads TGTGCCAGCAGCTTAGTTACGAGCAGCGCCCGTACTTACAATGAGCAGTTCTTC.

The V gene is TRBV18, the J gene TRBJ1-5; no clear D gene. Germline loops: CDR1 KGHSH, CDR2 LQKENI. CDR3 length: 13 residues. Trimming removed 10 bases at V and 5 bases at J, with 15 bases between. CDR3 sequence reads: CATSQGMDQPQHF. CDR3 bases: TGTGCCACGTCCCAAGGCATGGATCAGCCCCAGCATTTT. The full variable domain, with the rest looked up from reference TRBV18 and TRBJ1-5, is NAGVMQNPRHLVRRRGQEARLRCSPMKGHSHVYWYRQLPEEGLKFMVYLQKENIIDESGMPKERFSAEFPKEGPSILRIQQVVRGDSAAYFCATSQGMDQPQHFGDGTRLSIL.

A few counts support this clonotype. The rearrangement joins TRBV6-1 to TRBJ1-1; maybe TRBD1 (6 bases). The CDR3 extends over 14 amino acids. Per the germline V gene, CDR1 is MNHNS and CDR2 is SASEGT. The V end lost 7 bases, the J end lost 3 bases, and 15 bases lay between the germline ends. CDR3 in DNA: TGTGCCAGCACCTATGGACAGACGGACACTGAAGCTTTCTTT. This gives the protein CASTYGQTDTEAFF.

This clonotype was detected a few times. The chain is built from TRBV7-9 and TRBJ2-3, with TRBD2 matching over 9 bases. Losses at the gene ends were 0 bases for V and 5 bases for J; bases not matched to a gene: 6. The CDR3 is 16 residues long. Germline CDR1 reads SEHNR; CDR2 reads FQNEAQ (reference sequence). The CDR3 coding sequence is TGTGCCAGCAGCTTAGCGCGGGAGGGCCAGATAGATACGCAGTATTTT. Its protein is CASSLAREGQIDTQYF.

In its sample, this clonotype was seen many times. The chain has TRBV20-1 and TRBJ2-7; 8 nucleotides line up with TRBD2. CDR1 is DFQATT, CDR2 SNEGSKA, per germline (reference sequence). The ends lost 3 bases at V and 3 bases at J; junction bases unmatched: 4. The CDR3 contains 13 residues. The CDR3 DNA reads as TGCAGTGCTAGGATGACTAGCGACTACGAGCAGTACTTC. Translated, it gives CSARMTSDYEQYF.

This chain joins TRBV6-1 and TRBJ2-7; D is perhaps TRBD1 (5 bases). Per the germline V gene, CDR1 is MNHNS and CDR2 is SASEGT. The V end was cut by 6 bases, the J end by 5 bases, with 14 bases between. CDR3 length equals 13 residues. For the CDR3, the DNA is TGTGCCAGCAGCCGACAGTGGCGAGACGAGCAGTACTTC. It translates to CASSRQWRDEQYF.

Only a few counts were recorded for this clonotype. The chain carries TRBV12-3 or TRBV12-4 and TRBJ1-5; the match to TRBD1 covers 7 bases. V lost 5 bases, J lost 0 bases, and 1 base stayed unmatched. CDR3 length: 14 residues. In nucleotides, the CDR3 is TGTGCCAGCAGTACAGGGGTTAGCAATCAGCCCCAGCATTTT. Translation: CASSTGVSNQPQHF.